This T cell receptor beta chain stems from a study of T cells in Graves' hyperthyroidism and ophthalmopathy. Study-wide results and limits: Before onset, by a median of around six months, the model predicted ophthalmopathy.

Enrolled ophthalmopathy patients presented with a Clinical Activity Score of at least 3, a NOSPECS grade of at least 4, and disease duration under 3 months. Clinicians diagnosed patients from clinical symptoms, serum thyroxine and TRAb, thyroid ultrasound and orbital computed tomography. TCR beta CDR3 regions were amplified from RNA transcripts. HTBI primers were the set used in a first-round RT-PCR of the TCR CDR3. TCRdb analysed the multiplex PCR reads with MiXCR anew, one entry per CDR3 protein. The table records a few hundred thousand distinct CDR3 sequences, under 20% of them present only once. This clonotype has ten or more counts. Its antigen is not identified. The sample taken for sequencing was blood. This clonotype was sampled from a woman aged 18-30 years with Graves' ophthalmopathy.

This CDR3 reads CAWSIQAGVGETQYF. For the CDR3, the DNA is TGTGCCTGGAGTATTCAAGCGGGAGTGGGAGAGACCCAGTACTTC. The gene calls are TRBV30 and TRBJ2-5; TRBD2 aligns across 8 bases. Trimming took 2 bases from V and 4 from J; bases not matched to a gene: 9. The CDR3 loop spans 15 amino acids. Germline lookup yields CDR1 GTSNPN and CDR2 SVGIG (reference sequence).